This passage covers 5 T cell receptor beta chains from one sample sequenced in a study of OX40 agonist ivuxolimab in advanced cancers. The table came from immunoSEQ multiplex PCR; TCRdb's copy has only in-frame clones and leaves some out. The data hold approximately 68,000 clones, with around 87% observed a single time. Sequencing used CD4+ or CD8+ T cells sorted from blood, obtained in a trial of the OX40 agonist ivuxolimab. The receptor source for this set is an adult with an advanced solid tumor such as melanoma, head and neck, liver or kidney cancer.

This chain uses TRBV27 with TRBJ2-2, with 14 bases that match TRBD2. The V gene end was trimmed by 6 bases and the J gene end by 0 bases; junction bases not matched to a gene: 9. From germline, CDR1 is MNHEY and CDR2 SMNVEV (reference sequence). This CDR3 is built from 19 residues. The CDR3, as DNA: TGTGCCAGCAGCCCCGGGGGGACTAGCGGGGGCCCGAACACCGGGGAGCTGTTTTTT. It translates to CASSPGGTSGGPNTGELFF.

This chain joins TRBV6-4 and TRBJ1-5, with D uncertain. Germline V gene sequence: CDR1 MRHNA, CDR2 SNTAGT. The CDR3 is 17 residues long. Trimming left V 0 bases short and J 0 bases short, with 12 bases between. CDR3 coding DNA: TGTGCCAGCAGTGACTCTTGGGTGGCGCATAGCAATCAGCCCCAGCATTTT. Residues: CASSDSWVAHSNQPQHF.

V is TRBV7-8 and J is TRBJ2-6; D is possibly TRBD2 (5 bases). Trimming removed 0 bases from V and 0 bases from J, with 6 bases in between. CDR1 SGHVS and CDR2 FQNEAQ come from the germline V gene. The length of the CDR3 is 16 residues. This chain's CDR3 is CASSLARGSGANVLTF. In DNA, the CDR3 is TGTGCCAGCAGCTTAGCTCGGGGCTCTGGGGCCAACGTCCTGACTTTC.

The CDR3 DNA reads TGTGCCAGCAGTTACAGCAGATATAGCAATCAGCCCCAGCATTTT. Protein product: CASSYSRYSNQPQHF. The V and J genes are TRBV6-5 and TRBJ1-5; no definite D call. The CDR3 extends over 15 amino acids. CDR1 is MNHEY and CDR2 is SVGAGI in the germline V gene. V lost 2 bases, J lost 0 bases, and 8 bases lay in between.

The CDR3 sequence: CASSLYQDLQGRRNNEQFF. Written as DNA, the CDR3 is TGTGCCAGCAGCTTGTACCAAGACTTACAGGGCCGAAGAAACAATGAGCAGTTCTTC. This chain links TRBV11-3 with TRBJ2-1; D is perhaps TRBD1 (6 bases). Trimming stripped 3 bases from V and 5 bases from J, with 26 bases between. Looked up from germline, CDR1 is SGHNT and CDR2 is YENEEA. The CDR3 runs to 19 residues. Filled out from reference TRBV11-3 and TRBJ2-1, the complete variable domain reads EAGVVQSPRYKIIEKKQPVAFWCNPISGHNTLYWYLQNLGQGPELLIRYENEEAVDDSQLPKDRFSAERLKGVDSTLKIQPAELGDSAVYLCASSLYQDLQGRRNNEQFFGPGTRLTVL.